A single T cell receptor (beta chain) is shown here with its context. The source of the sample is a study of shared clonotypes between healthy human individuals. This table comes from immunoSEQ multiplex PCR, and its TCRdb copy is limited to in-frame clones, with some not included. The sample consists of about 520,000 clones, about 96% of them appearing once. Germline V CDR1 and CDR2: SQVTM, ANQGSEA. The CDR3 consists of 13 residues. With 4 bases removed from V and 2 bases from J, the gap between germline ends came to 12 bases. The clonotype was recovered from a woman in her 30s in good health. The specimen sequenced was naive CD4+ T cells sorted from blood. The subset was: CD45RA+ positively selected. The V and J genes are TRBV29-1 and TRBJ2-7; D gene unclear. The CDR3 reads CSVGSGRTYEQYF. CDR3 coding DNA: TGCAGCGTTGGTTCCGGCAGGACCTACGAGCAGTACTTC.